This note documents a single T cell receptor beta chain sequence. This clone was observed many times. It lacks a known antigen. Read sequence stops 3 residues before the CDR3 end, and the germline J gene provides the missing end. The germline ends are 9 bases apart after V is trimmed by 0 bases and J by 3 bases. The CDR3, cysteine through phenylalanine, is 14 amino acids long. Only the CDR3 bases that were read are kept: 33 of them, in frame from base 1. Per the germline V gene (reference sequence), LNHDA is the CDR1 and SQIVND is the CDR2. Standard criteria were used to diagnose CVID, namely serum IgG, IgA and/or IgM reduced below the normal range together with specific antibody deficiency. There were some 44 subjects in the CVID group (roughly 30 male and about 15 female), ranging in age from roughly 9 to 65 years, with a mean age of 40. Most CVID patients and most healthy controls were of Caucasian heritage. Replacement immunoglobulin therapy had been administered to all CVID subjects for at least one year at the time of study participation. At the time of blood collection, no CVID subject was ill or was being treated with immunomodulatory or immunosuppressive medication. Heparinized peripheral whole blood samples of roughly 5 to 8.5 ml were obtained from each donor. TCRbeta CDR3 repertoires were sequenced from genomic DNA of adults with common variable immune deficiency (CVID) and healthy adult controls. Diluted blood was density-centrifuged over Hypaque 1077 or Ficoll-Paque to isolate peripheral blood mononuclear cells. Unsorted mononuclear cells served as the source of genomic DNA, which was extracted either by Qiagen column purification or by a centrifugation-based method.

For sequencing input, CVID and control samples contributed equivalent amounts of genomic DNA. For every sample, a 60 bp segment covering the rearranged TCRbeta CDR3 region was amplified and then sequenced. The immunoSEQ assay, a bias-corrected multiplex PCR combined with high-throughput sequencing, was used for TCRbeta amplification. Turning to the authors' computational methods: Each unique nucleotide sequence was treated as a clone and annotated with V, D and J genes, copy number and frequency. Sequences were labeled productive if in frame, and non-productive if out of frame or containing stop codons. As previously described, clonality was calculated on the basis of Shannon's entropy. The predicted amino acid sequences of productive clones were used to derive mean CDR3 Kyte-Doolittle hydropathy. Scaled V gene usage was hierarchically clustered using Manhattan distance and complete linkage with the R hclust function. Clone sharing by CDR3 amino acid sequence was assessed by resampling 12 repertoires per group over 100 rounds. The repertoires were screened for 70 published EBV-specific TCRbeta sequences and around 240 published CMV-specific TCRbeta sequences. After two CVID samples that produced fewer than 10,000 sequences were dropped from the analysis, 42 CVID repertoires remained. Imported from immuneACCESS, the table was reduced by TCRdb to in-frame sequences with V and J called. These copies leave out some clones; in studies compared against another copy, an unresolved V gene accounts for under half, and the cause of the remainder is not known. V and J calls and clone size follow that table, whereas D and trimming were derived from the DNA. This sample includes about 25,000 clones, and none of them was observed just once. The top ten clonotypes cover around 4% of the sample.

This sample is part of a study of T cell clonality in common variable immunodeficiency (dated by TCRdb to the mid-2010s). Broad study findings and their caveats: CVID subjects shared fewer TCRbeta clones with each other than healthy controls did (p < 0.0001). It was noted by the authors that sequencing of the repertoires of T cell subpopulations would be needed to clarify the cause of the increased clonality in CVID. Compared with healthy controls, CVID subjects showed increased TCRbeta clonality (t-test p = 0.018), a feature most characteristic of about a third of subjects. Even though DNA input was equal, the average per sample came to 65,000 to 85,000 unique sequences for controls compared with some 29,000 for CVID samples. Reportedly, TCRbeta sequences from CVID had fewer deletions and N-nucleotide insertions, and highly modified clones with 13 or more V deletions were absent from CVID. Patient heterogeneity within the CVID cohort put limits on correlating repertoire features with clinical complications.

This TCR came from a human donor with common variable immunodeficiency. Input material: peripheral blood mononuclear cells. This chain is built from TRBV19 and TRBJ2-7, with the D gene call left open. Partial CDR3 DNA: TGTGCCAGTAGTATAGATCTGGCTAGCTACGAG. It is translated as CASSIDLASYE. The entire CDR3 protein reads CASSIDLASYEQYF. The full variable domain, completed from the reference TRBV19 and TRBJ2-7 proteins outside the CDR3, reads DGGITQSPKYLFRKEGQNVTLSCEQNLNHDAMYWYRQDPGQGLRLIYYSQIVNDFQKGDIAEGYSVSREKKESFPLTVTSAQKNPTAFYLCASSIDLASYEQYFGPGTRLTVT.